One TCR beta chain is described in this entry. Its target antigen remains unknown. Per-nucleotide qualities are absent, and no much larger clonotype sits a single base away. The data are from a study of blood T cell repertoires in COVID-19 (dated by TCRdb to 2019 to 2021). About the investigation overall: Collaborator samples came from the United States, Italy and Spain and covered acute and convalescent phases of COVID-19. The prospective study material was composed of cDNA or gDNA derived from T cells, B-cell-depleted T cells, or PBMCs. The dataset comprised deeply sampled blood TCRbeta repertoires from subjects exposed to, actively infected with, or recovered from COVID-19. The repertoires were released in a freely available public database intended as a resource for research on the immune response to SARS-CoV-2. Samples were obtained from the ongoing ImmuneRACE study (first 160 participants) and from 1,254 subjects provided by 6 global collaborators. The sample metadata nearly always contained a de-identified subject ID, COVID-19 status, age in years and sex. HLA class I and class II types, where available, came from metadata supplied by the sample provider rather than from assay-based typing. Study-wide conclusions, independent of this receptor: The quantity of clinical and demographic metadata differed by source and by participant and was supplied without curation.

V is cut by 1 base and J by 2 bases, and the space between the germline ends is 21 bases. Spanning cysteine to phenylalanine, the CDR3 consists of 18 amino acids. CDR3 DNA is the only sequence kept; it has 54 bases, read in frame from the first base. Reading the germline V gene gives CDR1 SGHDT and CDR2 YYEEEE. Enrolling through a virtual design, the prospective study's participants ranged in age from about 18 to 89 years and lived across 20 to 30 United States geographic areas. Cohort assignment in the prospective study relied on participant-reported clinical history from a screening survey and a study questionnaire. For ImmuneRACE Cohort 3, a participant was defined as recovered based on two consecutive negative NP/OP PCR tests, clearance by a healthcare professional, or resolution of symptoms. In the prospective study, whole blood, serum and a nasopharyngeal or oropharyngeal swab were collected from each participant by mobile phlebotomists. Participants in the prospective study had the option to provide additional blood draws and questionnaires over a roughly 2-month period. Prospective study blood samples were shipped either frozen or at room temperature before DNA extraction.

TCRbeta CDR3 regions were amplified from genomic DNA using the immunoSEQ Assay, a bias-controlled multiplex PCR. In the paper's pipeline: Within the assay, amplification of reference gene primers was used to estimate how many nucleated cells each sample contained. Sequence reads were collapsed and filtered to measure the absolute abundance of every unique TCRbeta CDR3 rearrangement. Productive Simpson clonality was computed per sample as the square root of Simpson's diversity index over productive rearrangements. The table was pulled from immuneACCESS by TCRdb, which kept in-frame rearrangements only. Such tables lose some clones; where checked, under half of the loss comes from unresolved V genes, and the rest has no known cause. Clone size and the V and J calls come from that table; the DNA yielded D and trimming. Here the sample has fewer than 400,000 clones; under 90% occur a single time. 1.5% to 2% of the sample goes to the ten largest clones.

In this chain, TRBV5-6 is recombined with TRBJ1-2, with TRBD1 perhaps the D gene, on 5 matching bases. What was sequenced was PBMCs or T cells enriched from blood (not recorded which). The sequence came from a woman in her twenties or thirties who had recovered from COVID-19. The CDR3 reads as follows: CASSLFTPRRGYNYGYTF. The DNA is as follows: TGTGCCAGCAGCTTGTTTACCCCTCGACGGGGGTACAACTATGGCTACACCTTC. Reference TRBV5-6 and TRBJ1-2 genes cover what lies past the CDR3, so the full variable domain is DAGVTQSPTHLIKTRGQQVTLRCSPKSGHDTVSWYQQALGQGPQFIFQYYEEEERQRGNFPDRFSGHQFPNYSSELNVNALLLGDSALYLCASSLFTPRRGYNYGYTFGSGTRLTVV.